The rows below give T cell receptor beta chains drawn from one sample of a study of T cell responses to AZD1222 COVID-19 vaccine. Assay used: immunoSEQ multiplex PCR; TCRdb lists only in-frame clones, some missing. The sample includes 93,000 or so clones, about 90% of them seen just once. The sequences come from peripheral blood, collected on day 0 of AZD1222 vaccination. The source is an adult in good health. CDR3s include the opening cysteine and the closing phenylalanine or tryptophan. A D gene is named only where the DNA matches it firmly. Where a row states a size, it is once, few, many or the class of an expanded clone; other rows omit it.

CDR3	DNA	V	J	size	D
CASGGVVEQFF	TGTGCCAGCGGCGGGGTCGTTGAGCAGTTCTTC	TRBV12-3/TRBV12-4	TRBJ2-1	.	.
CASSWAGTGGFYEQYF	TGTGCCAGCAGCTGGGCCGGGACAGGGGGTTTCTACGAGCAGTACTTC	TRBV5-4	TRBJ2-7	.	TRBD1
CASSLDNSPLHF	TGTGCCAGTAGTCTGGATAATTCACCCCTCCACTTT	TRBV19	TRBJ1-6	once	.
CASSHEPGTGAVGYTF	TGTGCCAGCAGCCACGAACCCGGGACAGGGGCGGTCGGCTACACCTTC	TRBV5-8	TRBJ1-2	.	TRBD1
CASSYSWSGREETQYF	TGTGCCAGCAGTTACTCTTGGTCAGGGAGAGAGGAGACCCAGTACTTC	TRBV6-2/TRBV6-3	TRBJ2-5	.	.
CASSAGTVSGNTIYF	TGTGCCAGCAGCGCCGGGACAGTCTCTGGAAACACCATATATTTT	TRBV2	TRBJ1-3	.	TRBD1
CASSFNELETQYF	TGTGCCAGCAGCTTTAATGAGTTGGAGACCCAGTACTTC	TRBV5-8	TRBJ2-5	.	.
CASSRLSGSYEQYF	TGCGCCAGCAGCCGCCTTTCAGGTTCCTACGAGCAGTACTTC	TRBV4-3	TRBJ2-7	once	.
CAWSEDRGYTF	TGTGCCTGGAGTGAGGACAGGGGCTACACCTTC	TRBV30	TRBJ1-2	.	TRBD1
CASSPWGTGDNEQFF	TGTGCCAGCAGCCCTTGGGGGACAGGGGACAATGAGCAGTTCTTC	TRBV9	TRBJ2-1	.	TRBD1
CASSLRGDSNNEQFF	TGTGCCAGCAGCTTGAGAGGGGACAGTAACAATGAGCAGTTCTTC	TRBV5-8	TRBJ2-1	once	TRBD1
CASSLVRDASTDTQYF	TGCGCCAGCAGCTTAGTGAGGGACGCTAGCACAGATACGCAGTATTTT	TRBV5-1	TRBJ2-3	.	.
CASSPPTRITPRGWYGYTF	TGTGCCAGCAGCCCACCCACTCGTATTACTCCCCGGGGATGGTATGGCTACACCTTC	TRBV3-1/TRBV3-2	TRBJ1-2	.	.
CASSQFAGERSPLHF	TGTGCCAGCAGCCAATTTGCAGGGGAGAGATCACCCCTCCACTTT	TRBV3-1/TRBV3-2	TRBJ1-6	.	.
CASKTDNGGSYEQYF	TGTGCCAGCAAGACGGACAACGGCGGATCCTACGAGCAGTACTTC	TRBV27	TRBJ2-7	.	.
CASSQDRANQPQHF	TGTGCCAGCAGTCAGGACAGGGCGAATCAGCCCCAGCATTTT	TRBV6-1	TRBJ1-5	.	TRBD1
CASSLWDSDGYTF	TGTGCCAGCAGCTTATGGGACAGTGATGGCTACACCTTC	TRBV7-9	TRBJ1-2	.	TRBD1
CASSQETTNYGYTF	TGCGCCAGCAGCCAAGAAACAACTAACTATGGCTACACCTTC	TRBV4-3	TRBJ1-2	once	.
CASSQAVQGAGDTEAFF	TGTGCCAGCTCACAAGCGGTACAGGGGGCGGGGGACACTGAAGCTTTCTTT	TRBV18	TRBJ1-1	.	TRBD1
CASSLVVNGYTF	TGTGCCAGCAGTTTAGTTGTCAACGGCTACACCTTC	TRBV28	TRBJ1-2	.	.
CASSGSSGTGGPYANTGELFF	TGTGCCAGCAGCGGAAGTTCCGGGACAGGGGGTCCCTACGCGAACACCGGGGAGCTGTTTTTT	TRBV9	TRBJ2-2	.	TRBD1
CASSRSLGALNQPQHF	TGTGCCAGTAGTCGCTCGCTGGGGGCCCTCAATCAGCCCCAGCATTTT	TRBV19	TRBJ1-5	.	.
CASSLFRGSGTEAFF	TGTGCCAGCAGCTTATTTAGGGGCTCGGGGACTGAAGCTTTCTTT	TRBV7-6	TRBJ1-1	once	.
CASSSGGTDTQYF	TGTGCCAGCAGCTCCGGCGGGACAGATACGCAGTATTTT	TRBV9	TRBJ2-3	.	.
CAWSVKGGTEAFF	TGTGCCTGGAGTGTCAAGGGTGGGACTGAAGCTTTCTTT	TRBV30	TRBJ1-1	.	.
CAISGQGGNIQYF	TGTGCCATCAGTGGACAGGGTGGAAACATTCAGTACTTC	TRBV10-3	TRBJ2-4	.	TRBD1
CASRAGLGQAYEQYF	TGCGCCAGCCGGGCAGGCTTGGGACAGGCCTACGAGCAGTACTTC	TRBV4-1	TRBJ2-7	.	TRBD1
CASSLNDRGHEKLFF	TGTGCCAGCAGTCTGAATGACAGGGGGCATGAAAAACTGTTTTTT	TRBV7-9	TRBJ1-4	.	TRBD1
CASTGVYANYGYTF	TGTGCCAGCACGGGGGTGTATGCTAACTATGGCTACACCTTC	TRBV6-5	TRBJ1-2	.	.
CASSPMGYEQYF	TGTGCCAGCTCACCAATGGGGTACGAGCAGTACTTC	TRBV18	TRBJ2-7	.	.
CASSALMNTEAFF	TGTGCCAGTAGTGCCCTCATGAACACTGAAGCTTTCTTT	TRBV19	TRBJ1-1	.	.
CASRRDQANYGYTF	TGTGCCAGCAGGAGGGACCAAGCTAACTATGGCTACACCTTC	TRBV28	TRBJ1-2	.	.
CASGSIGTLNTEAFF	TGTGCCAGCGGTAGTATCGGGACCCTGAACACTGAAGCTTTCTTT	TRBV25-1	TRBJ1-1	.	.
CASSGTSEVYEQYF	TGTGCCAGCAGTGGGACTAGCGAAGTCTACGAGCAGTACTTC	TRBV28	TRBJ2-7	.	TRBD2
CATTGILAGNTIYF	TGTGCCACCACCGGGATACTAGCTGGAAACACCATATATTTT	TRBV5-4	TRBJ1-3	.	.
CAWSARQGQDYGYTF	TGTGCCTGGAGTGCCCGACAGGGACAAGACTATGGCTACACCTTC	TRBV30	TRBJ1-2	.	TRBD1
CASTGLAGMHNEQFF	TGTGCCAGCACTGGACTAGCGGGAATGCACAATGAGCAGTTCTTC	TRBV9	TRBJ2-1	.	TRBD2
CASSPSYEQYF	TGTGCCAGCAGCCCCAGCTACGAGCAGTACTTC	TRBV7-8	TRBJ2-7	.	.
CASSQVQGAQNEKLFF	TGTGCCAGCAGCCAAGTACAGGGGGCGCAAAATGAAAAACTGTTTTTT	TRBV3-1/TRBV3-2	TRBJ1-4	.	TRBD1
CASSYASSGGAFTDTQYF	TGTGCCAGCAGTTACGCGTCTAGCGGGGGGGCCTTCACAGATACGCAGTATTTT	TRBV6-2/TRBV6-3	TRBJ2-3	.	TRBD2
CASSIIPGGGPDTQYF	TGTGCCAGTAGTATCATCCCAGGCGGAGGACCAGATACGCAGTATTTT	TRBV19	TRBJ2-3	once	.
CATRGAENTEAFF	TGTGCCACCCGGGGAGCCGAAAACACTGAAGCTTTCTTT	TRBV10-3	TRBJ1-1	.	.
CASSQGTVNQPQHF	TGTGCCAGCAGCCAAGGGACGGTCAATCAGCCCCAGCATTTT	TRBV4-2	TRBJ1-5	.	.
CAWNFKTASGNTIYF	TGTGCCTGGAACTTCAAAACGGCGTCCGGAAACACCATATATTTT	TRBV30	TRBJ1-3	.	.
CASGTSEDTQYF	TGTGCCAGCGGGACTAGCGAAGATACGCAGTATTTT	TRBV28	TRBJ2-3	.	TRBD2
CASSPLLAGVGNEQFF	TGTGCCAGCAGCCCGCTACTAGCGGGAGTTGGCAATGAGCAGTTCTTC	TRBV7-2	TRBJ2-1	.	TRBD2
CATSREGEKLFF	TGTGCCACCAGCAGAGAAGGTGAAAAACTGTTTTTT	TRBV15	TRBJ1-4	.	.
CSPRQGDHGYTF	TGCAGCCCAAGACAGGGGGATCATGGCTACACCTTC	TRBV29-1	TRBJ1-2	.	TRBD1
CASSLWDRNSPLHF	TGCGCCAGCAGCTTGTGGGACAGAAATTCACCCCTCCACTTT	TRBV5-1	TRBJ1-6	few	TRBD1
CASSLSGISSYEQYF	TGTGCCAGCAGCCTCAGCGGGATTAGCTCCTACGAGCAGTACTTC	TRBV6-5	TRBJ2-7	.	TRBD2
CASSVGQGVSDSPLHF	TGTGCCAGCAGCGTAGGGCAGGGGGTTTCGGATTCACCCCTCCACTTT	TRBV9	TRBJ1-6	.	TRBD1
CASSLGGGYEQYF	TGTGCCAGCAGCTTAGGAGGGGGATACGAGCAGTACTTC	TRBV7-8	TRBJ2-7	once	.
CAILRAGGYGYTF	TGTGCCATACTACGGGCAGGGGGCTATGGCTACACCTTC	TRBV12-3/TRBV12-4	TRBJ1-2	.	TRBD1
CASSPTGMAGPYEQYF	TGTGCCAGCAGCCCAACAGGGATGGCCGGCCCCTACGAGCAGTACTTC	TRBV27	TRBJ2-7	.	.
CASSRVRLQSNEQFF	TGTGCCAGCAGCCGGGTCAGACTCCAATCAAATGAGCAGTTCTTC	TRBV6-2/TRBV6-3	TRBJ2-1	.	.
CASSSGQGSGGYTF	TGCGCCAGCAGCTCGGGACAGGGGTCTGGTGGCTACACCTTC	TRBV5-1	TRBJ1-2	.	TRBD1